One and the same sample provided the 22 T cell receptor beta chains below, sequenced in a study of cytomegalovirus exposure and HLA in healthy donors (dated by TCRdb to 2016 to 2017). Library preparation used the immunoSEQ multiplex PCR assay. For the multiplex PCR, a mixture combining 60 forward primers for TCR Vbeta segments and 13 reverse primers for TCR Jbeta segments was used. TCRdb took over this immuneACCESS table, retaining in-frame rearrangements with V and J assigned. Such tables are incomplete; in checked studies, under half of the missing clones stem from an unresolved V gene, and the remainder is unexplained. The sample table records over 110,000 clones; 60% to 80% of these occur just once. Of the sample, more than 0.95% falls within the top ten clones. The material sequenced was PBMCs. The receptors derive from a man between 18 and 35 years old in good health and CMV-seronegative.

The chain recombines TRBV6-1 with TRBJ1-1, with D perhaps matching TRBD1 (5 bases). The V gene's germline CDR1 is MNHNS and CDR2 SASEGT. Trimming took off 5 bases at V and 5 bases at J, with 12 bases between the two ends. The CDR3 totals 13 residues. The CDR3 DNA reads as TGTGCCAGCAGTAAGGGGTTGGGGACTGAAGCTTTCTTT. Residues: CASSKGLGTEAFF.

Only a few counts were recorded for this clone. The chain couples TRBV7-2 to TRBJ2-1; TRBD1 matches 9 bases. Trimming at V came to 1 base and at J to 3 bases, leaving 4 bases not matched to a gene. CDR1 is SGHTA, CDR2 FQGNSA, per germline. This CDR3 spans 16 amino acids. The DNA for the CDR3 is TGTGCCAGCAGCTTAGGGGGGGGACAGGGCTACAATGAGCAGTTCTTC. Its translation is CASSLGGGQGYNEQFF.

The V call is TRBV6-5, the J call TRBJ1-1; TRBD1 agrees at 8 bases. Per the germline V gene, CDR1 is MNHEY and CDR2 is SVGAGI. Trimming removed 4 bases from V and 1 base from J; junction bases left unmatched: 5. This CDR3 is 15 amino acids long. The CDR3 reads CASSSGGISNTEAFF. The CDR3 DNA is TGTGCCAGCAGTTCAGGGGGCATTTCGAACACTGAAGCTTTCTTT.

The chain links TRBV7-2 to TRBJ1-5, with D maybe TRBD1 (6 bases). CDR3 length: 14 amino acids. The V gene lost 3 bases and the J gene lost 7 bases, with 13 bases spanning the gap. Germline assignment: CDR1 SGHTA and CDR2 FQGNSA. The chain's CDR3 is CASSFNQGTQPQHF. CDR3 in DNA: TGTGCCAGCAGCTTCAATCAGGGGACGCAGCCCCAGCATTTT.

The chain couples TRBV5-6 to TRBJ1-6, with 7 positions matching TRBD1. This CDR3 is 15 amino acids long. Germline V gene data show CDR1 as SGHDT and CDR2 as YYEEEE. The junction had 8 bases not matched to a gene; V was cut back by 1 base and J by 10 bases. Written as DNA, the CDR3 is TGTGCCAGCAGCTTGATGACAGGGAGCCACTCACCCCTCCACTTT. Amino acid sequence: CASSLMTGSHSPLHF.

Only a few counts were recorded for this clone. The chain is built from TRBV5-1 and TRBJ2-1; a possible D gene is TRBD1 (5 bases). Trimming took off 1 base at V and 8 bases at J, with 10 bases between the two ends. CDR3 length: 13 residues. The germline V gene has CDR1 SGHRS and CDR2 YFSETQ. CDR3 protein: CASSLQGLDEQFF. CDR3 DNA sequence: TGCGCCAGCAGCTTGCAGGGTTTGGATGAGCAGTTCTTC.

The rearrangement joins TRBV7-2 to TRBJ2-2, with 7 bases aligning to TRBD1. J was trimmed by 0 bases and V by 2 bases; bases with no gene match: 3. Germline CDR1 reads SGHTA; CDR2 reads FQGNSA. This CDR3 comprises 16 residues. CDR3 sequence: CASSLLGTANTGELFF. For the CDR3, the DNA is TGTGCCAGCAGCTTATTGGGGACAGCGAACACCGGGGAGCTGTTTTTT.

The chain couples TRBV4-1 to TRBJ1-5; D is ambiguous. Germline assignment: CDR1 MGHRA and CDR2 YSYEKL. The V and J ends lost 0 bases and 7 bases respectively, with 10 bases between them. This CDR3 spans 14 amino acids. The CDR3 here is CASSQDQAGQPQHF. CDR3 sequence (DNA): TGCGCCAGCAGCCAAGATCAGGCGGGGCAGCCCCAGCATTTT.

This CDR3 reads CASSQQGISTGELFF. Written as DNA, the CDR3 is TGTGCCAGTAGCCAACAGGGGATAAGCACCGGGGAGCTGTTTTTT. The chain employs TRBV19 and TRBJ2-2; 7 positions agree with TRBD1. Germline trimming cut 6 bases from V and 4 bases from J; bases unmatched to any gene: 8. CDR1 LNHDA and CDR2 SQIVND come from the germline V gene (reference sequence). The CDR3 totals 15 residues.

This clone was counted a single time. The chain carries TRBV27 and TRBJ2-1; 9 bases align to TRBD1. Germline assignment: CDR1 MNHEY and CDR2 SMNVEV (reference sequence). There are 12 residues in the CDR3. V lost 5 bases to trimming and J lost 12 bases; unmatched junction nucleotides: 5. The CDR3 is CASSIRTGAQFF. The DNA for the CDR3 is TGTGCCAGCAGTATCAGGACAGGGGCGCAGTTCTTC.

The rearrangement links TRBV10-3 to TRBJ1-2; TRBD1 agrees at 9 bases. The ends lost 6 bases at V and 9 bases at J; junction bases unmatched: 8. Germline CDR1 reads ENHRY; CDR2 reads SYGVKD. The CDR3 consists of 13 residues. The CDR3 reads CAISGGQGGSYTF. In DNA, the CDR3 is TGTGCCATCAGCGGGGGACAGGGCGGAAGCTACACCTTC.

The V and J genes are TRBV29-1 and TRBJ2-3, with 9 positions matching TRBD1. The CDR3 is 15 amino acids. Germline assignment: CDR1 SQVTM and CDR2 ANQGSEA. Trimming at V came to 3 bases and at J to 0 bases, leaving 4 bases not matched to a gene. CDR3 DNA sequence: TGCAGCGTTGAGATCGGGACAGGGAGCACAGATACGCAGTATTTT. Its translation: CSVEIGTGSTDTQYF.

In its sample, this clone was seen once. J is TRBJ1-4 and V is TRBV5-1; D perhaps matches TRBD1 (5 bases). CDR1 and CDR2 (germline): SGHRS, YFSETQ. Deletions cut 2 bases from V and 10 bases from J, with 18 bases between. The CDR3 spans 15 residues. The CDR3 here is CASSLAAGSGGKLFF. CDR3 in DNA: TGCGCCAGCAGCTTAGCGGCGGGTTCCGGGGGAAAACTGTTTTTT.

The V call is TRBV28, the J call TRBJ1-2; D possibly corresponds to TRBD1 (5 bases). The CDR3 totals 12 residues. Germline CDR1 and CDR2: MDHEN and SYDVKM. Trimming took 5 bases from V and 7 from J, leaving 11 bases between them. CDR3 loop: CASSGGRAGYTF. The CDR3 DNA sequence: TGTGCCAGCAGTGGGGGGAGGGCTGGCTACACCTTC.

The chain combines TRBV6-5 with TRBJ1-6; tentative D call: TRBD1 (5 bases). Trimming removed 1 base from V and 3 bases from J, with 7 bases in between. The CDR3 is made up of 15 amino acids. The germline V gene encodes CDR1 MNHEY and CDR2 SVGAGI. The CDR3 spells CASSYLDNYNSPLHF. The CDR3 DNA follows: TGTGCCAGCAGTTACTTGGACAACTATAATTCACCCCTCCACTTT.

The gene calls are TRBV5-1 and TRBJ2-7, with 8 bases identical to TRBD2. The V gene's germline CDR1 is SGHRS and CDR2 YFSETQ. The CDR3 is 15 amino acids. V gave up 4 bases and J gave up 3 bases; unmatched junction bases: 9. In nucleotides, the CDR3 is TGCGCCAGCAGCCCCAGGGTAGCGGGGCTCTACGAGCAGTACTTC. Translating gives CASSPRVAGLYEQYF.

The CDR3 nucleotides read TGTGCCAGCTCATCACTGTACAGGGGTCGCCGTGAAAAACTGTTTTTT. This encodes CASSSLYRGRREKLFF. V usage is TRBV18 and J usage is TRBJ1-4; the match to TRBD1 covers 7 bases. The germline V gene has CDR1 KGHSH and CDR2 LQKENI. The CDR3 is 16 residues long. V lost 5 bases to trimming and J lost 7 bases; unmatched junction nucleotides: 13.

The chain links TRBV18 to TRBJ1-1; 7 positions match TRBD1. The CDR3 length is 15 residues. With V trimmed by 5 bases and J by 4 bases, 10 bases remained unmatched. The germline CDR1 and CDR2 sequences are KGHSH and LQKENI. In DNA form, the CDR3 reads TGTGCCAGCTCAGGAAGACAGGGCTGGAGCACTGAAGCTTTCTTT. Translated, it gives CASSGRQGWSTEAFF.

The rearrangement joins TRBV30 to TRBJ1-5; TRBD1 aligns across 9 bases. The V and J ends lost 7 bases and 5 bases, in that order; junction bases with no gene match: 6. The CDR3 is 13 residues long. Germline values: CDR1 GTSNPN, CDR2 SVGIG (reference sequence). CDR3 DNA: TGTGCCTCCTCGGGACAGGGAGATCAGCCCCAGCATTTT. Translating it yields CASSGQGDQPQHF.

The chain combines TRBV6-4 with TRBJ2-7; 9 bases agree with TRBD2. Germline CDR1 MRHNA, CDR2 SNTAGT. There are 14 residues in the CDR3. V shed 7 bases and J 4 bases; nucleotides not matched to a gene: 8. Written as DNA, the CDR3 is TGTGCCAGCATCCTAGCGGGGACCTCATACGAGCAGTACTTC. Residues: CASILAGTSYEQYF.

This chain links TRBV9 with TRBJ2-2, with TRBD2 matching over 8 bases. With 0 bases clipped from V and 5 bases from J, the junction kept 6 bases outside the gene matches. Germline V gives CDR1 SGDLS, CDR2 YYNGEE. This CDR3 is built from 16 residues. CDR3 amino acids: CASSVAAGALTGELFF. CDR3 bases: TGTGCCAGCAGCGTAGCAGCGGGGGCCCTAACCGGGGAGCTGTTTTTT.

The J gene is TRBJ1-2, the V gene TRBV11-2, with D hard to call. The V end lost 1 base, the J end lost 8 bases, and 14 bases lay between the germline ends. CDR1 SGHAT and CDR2 FQNNGV come from the germline V gene. The CDR3 has 14 amino acids. The CDR3 DNA is TGTGCCAGCAGCTTAGGAGGCAGGACTGGCGGCTACACCTTC. It specifies CASSLGGRTGGYTF.